This T cell receptor beta chain was found in a study of T-cell memory formation after mild COVID-19. TCR alpha and TCR beta cDNA libraries with sample barcodes and UMIs came from 5'RACE using constant-segment primers. TCRdb recomputed calls from the 5' RACE reads with MiXCR, one row per CDR3 protein. The profile shows under 600,000 distinct CDR3 sequences, about 20% of them singletons. The receptor was isolated from an adult woman who had mild COVID-19 (a few samples of this study predate the infection). Cell type and time point are not known. Sample: PBMCs or a T cell subset sorted from them (not recorded which).

The CDR3 DNA sequence: TGCAGTGCTAGAGATAGCGCGGGGTACCAAGAGACCCAGTACTTC. This translates into CSARDSAGYQETQYF. The V and J genes are TRBV20-1 and TRBJ2-5; possible D gene TRBD2, 6 bases. Trimming shortened V by 0 bases and J by 0 bases, and 11 bases separated the two germline ends. CDR3 size: 15 residues. Germline CDR1 DFQATT, CDR2 SNEGSKA (reference sequence).